A selection of T cell receptor beta chains follows, all from one sample in a study of T cell responses to AZD1222 COVID-19 vaccine. Using immunoSEQ multiplex PCR, the repertoire was profiled, and TCRdb retains in-frame clones only, with some absent. Among over 95,000 clones listed, roughly nine tenths were seen once. Sequences were derived from peripheral blood, sampled on day 0 of AZD1222 vaccination. The receptor source for this set is an adult in good health. Both conserved end residues are part of each CDR3. The D gene is left open where the match is weak. Clone sizes are given selectively: once, few, many, or a class where the clone is expanded.

>TRBJ2-1|TRBV7-2|.|TRBD2
TGTGCCAGCAGCTTAGTCCGGGGGGGATACAATGAGCAGTTCTTC
CASSLVRGGYNEQFF
>TRBJ2-7|TRBV19|.|TRBD2
TGTGCCAGTAGTGAGCGGGGGTCCCCCTACGAGCAGTACTTC
CASSERGSPYEQYF
>TRBJ1-5|TRBV20-1|.|.
TGCAGTGCTGTCAGAAATCAGCCCCAGCATTTT
CSAVRNQPQHF
>TRBJ1-5|TRBV11-1|.|TRBD1
TGTGCCAGCAGCTCATCAGGGGGTCGCGATCAGCCCCAGCATTTT
CASSSSGGRDQPQHF
>TRBJ2-2|TRBV19|.|.
TGTGCCAGTAGTCCGAGGAACACCGGGGAGCTGTTTTTT
CASSPRNTGELFF
>TRBJ1-6|TRBV7-9|.|.
TGTGCCAGCAGCTGGGTATATAATTCACCCCTCCACTTT
CASSWVYNSPLHF
>TRBJ1-6|TRBV7-3|.|.
TGTGCCAGCAGCTTAACCCCAGTTTTAATACCTTCACCCCTCCACTTT
CASSLTPVLIPSPLHF
>TRBJ2-2|TRBV6-6|.|.
TGTGCCAGCAGTTACGGCAGGGGGAACACCGGGGAGCTGTTTTTT
CASSYGRGNTGELFF
>TRBJ1-6|TRBV11-2|.|.
TGTGCCAGCAGCTTAGATGGGGGGGTTAGGAATTCACCCCTCCACTTT
CASSLDGGVRNSPLHF
>TRBJ2-5|TRBV5-4|.|.
TGTGCCAGCAGCTTTTCCGGGACATTAATCCAAGAGACCCAGTACTTC
CASSFSGTLIQETQYF
>TRBJ1-1|TRBV6-5|.|.
TGTGCCAGCAGTTACTATGAGGTTTTTAACACTGAAGCTTTCTTT
CASSYYEVFNTEAFF
>TRBJ2-7|TRBV6-6|.|.
TGTGCCAGCAGGTACCAGGGAAGCTCGGGCGAGCAGTACTTC
CASRYQGSSGEQYF
>TRBJ1-5|TRBV4-3|.|.
TGCGCCAGCAGCCAAGATGGGGGGAATCAGCCCCAGCATTTT
CASSQDGGNQPQHF
>TRBJ2-7|TRBV7-8|.|.
TGTGCCAGCAGCCGTTCCGGGTCATGGGTTTACGAGCAGTACTTC
CASSRSGSWVYEQYF
>TRBJ1-2|TRBV5-1|.|.
TGCGCCAGCAGCCTGGCCGGGACTGAGACCAGAAGCTACACCTTC
CASSLAGTETRSYTF
>TRBJ1-3|TRBV3-1/TRBV3-2|once|.
TGTGCCAGCAGCCAAATATCTGGAAACACCATATATTTT
CASSQISGNTIYF
>TRBJ2-1|TRBV7-2|.|TRBD1
TGTGCCAGCAGCTTAGCCTTCAGGGGGAATGAGCAGTTCTTC
CASSLAFRGNEQFF
>TRBJ1-6|TRBV2|.|TRBD1
TGTGCCAGCACCAGGACAGGGAATTCACCCCTCCACTTT
CASTRTGNSPLHF
>TRBJ2-2|TRBV5-1|.|.
TGCGCCAGCAGCTCTCGGGAAGTGACGACCGGGGAGCTGTTTTTT
CASSSREVTTGELFF
>TRBJ2-7|TRBV20-1|.|.
TGCAGTGCGCCCGACGGACGCGAGCAGTACTTC
CSAPDGREQYF
>TRBJ1-5|TRBV5-5|.|.
TGTGCCAGCAGCTTGGAGGGGTATAGCAATCAGCCCCAGCATTTT
CASSLEGYSNQPQHF
>TRBJ2-3|TRBV7-2|.|.
TGTGCCAGCAGCTTACCGCTGGCGGCGCCCTGGGGTGGTACAGATACGCAGTATTTT
CASSLPLAAPWGGTDTQYF
>TRBJ1-2|TRBV28|.|.
TGTGCCAGCAGTTTGAGCCGATATGCCTATGGCTACACCTTC
CASSLSRYAYGYTF
>TRBJ1-1|TRBV28|once|.
TGTGCCAGCGGACTCAGGTGGGAGGCTGCTACAAACACTGAAGCTTTCTTT
CASGLRWEAATNTEAFF
>TRBJ2-3|TRBV9|.|TRBD1
TGTGCCAGCAGCGTATTCGTTTCGGGACAGGGGGCGGGAACAGATACGCAGTATTTT
CASSVFVSGQGAGTDTQYF
>TRBJ2-2|TRBV6-5|few|.
TGTGCCAGCACCCCCGTGTACACCGGGGAGCTGTTTTTT
CASTPVYTGELFF
>TRBJ1-1|TRBV19|.|TRBD1
TGTGCCAGTACACAGGGGGGGACACGGGAAGCTTTCTTT
CASTQGGTREAFF
>TRBJ1-2|TRBV5-1|.|.
TGCGCCAGCAGGACGGAGCCGGTCCACTTCGGCTACACCTTC
CASRTEPVHFGYTF
>TRBJ2-7|TRBV14|.|.
TGTGCCAGCAGCCCCAGACCCCCCACCTACGAGCAGTACTTC
CASSPRPPTYEQYF
>TRBJ1-5|TRBV12-3/TRBV12-4|.|.
TGTGCCAGCAGTTTTAGCAATCAGCCCCAGCATTTT
CASSFSNQPQHF
>TRBJ1-1|TRBV6-5|.|.
TGTGCCAGCAGTTCACGGAAGACTGAAGCTTTCTTT
CASSSRKTEAFF
>TRBJ1-3|TRBV7-2|.|TRBD1
TGTGCCAGCAGCACGCCGGGACAGCGAAACACCATATATTTT
CASSTPGQRNTIYF
>TRBJ1-2|TRBV5-1|.|.
TGCGCCAGCAGCTTGGATGGGAAGGGTGGCTACACCTTC
CASSLDGKGGYTF
>TRBJ1-5|TRBV19|once|TRBD1
TGTGCCAGTAGCAGGACAGGGGCCCGTCAGCCCCAGCATTTT
CASSRTGARQPQHF
>TRBJ2-2|TRBV5-1|.|TRBD1
TGCGCCAGCGGTGGACAGGGCAAGGGCGGGGAGCTGTTTTTT
CASGGQGKGGELFF
>TRBJ2-7|TRBV28|.|.
TGTGCCAGCAGCTCCCCCGGGGGGCCCACCTACGAGCAGTACTTC
CASSSPGGPTYEQYF
>TRBJ2-2|TRBV29-1|.|.
TGCAGCGTTGAATGTATTGGACCCAACACCGGGGAGCTGTTTTTT
CSVECIGPNTGELFF
>TRBJ2-7|TRBV7-3|.|TRBD2
TGTGCCAGCAGCTTAACGGCTAGCGGGGGCTACGAGCAGTACTTC
CASSLTASGGYEQYF
>TRBJ1-2|TRBV19|.|.
TGTGCCAGTACCCCAACCACAGGTGCCAACTATGGCTACACCTTC
CASTPTTGANYGYTF
>TRBJ1-5|TRBV19|.|TRBD1
TGTGCCATAGGGGGACAGGGAATGAGGGCCAATCAGCCCCAGCATTTT
CAIGGQGMRANQPQHF
>TRBJ2-7|TRBV9|.|TRBD1
TGTGCCAGCAGCGTCGCAGGGACAGGATACTACGAGCAGTACTTC
CASSVAGTGYYEQYF
>TRBJ1-6|TRBV10-3|.|.
TGTGCCATCAGTGACCCGGACAGCAGGGATAATTCACCCCTCCACTTT
CAISDPDSRDNSPLHF
>TRBJ2-1|TRBV7-7|.|.
TGTGCTAGCAGCACGGACATGGGGCCCTTCAATGAGCAGTTCTTC
CASSTDMGPFNEQFF